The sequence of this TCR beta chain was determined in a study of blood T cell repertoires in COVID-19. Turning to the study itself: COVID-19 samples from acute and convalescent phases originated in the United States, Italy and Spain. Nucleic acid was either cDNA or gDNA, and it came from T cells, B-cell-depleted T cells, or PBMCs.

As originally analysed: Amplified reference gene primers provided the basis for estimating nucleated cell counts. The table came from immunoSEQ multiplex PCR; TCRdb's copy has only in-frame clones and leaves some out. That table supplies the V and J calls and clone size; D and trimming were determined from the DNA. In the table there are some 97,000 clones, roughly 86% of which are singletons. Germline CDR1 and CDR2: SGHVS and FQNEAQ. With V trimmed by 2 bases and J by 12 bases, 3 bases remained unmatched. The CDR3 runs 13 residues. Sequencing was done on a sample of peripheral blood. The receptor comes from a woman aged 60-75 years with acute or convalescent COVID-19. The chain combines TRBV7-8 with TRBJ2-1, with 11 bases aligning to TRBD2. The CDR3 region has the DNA TGTGCCAGCAGCTTACCTAGCGGGAGGTTGCAGTTCTTC. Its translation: CASSLPSGRLQFF.